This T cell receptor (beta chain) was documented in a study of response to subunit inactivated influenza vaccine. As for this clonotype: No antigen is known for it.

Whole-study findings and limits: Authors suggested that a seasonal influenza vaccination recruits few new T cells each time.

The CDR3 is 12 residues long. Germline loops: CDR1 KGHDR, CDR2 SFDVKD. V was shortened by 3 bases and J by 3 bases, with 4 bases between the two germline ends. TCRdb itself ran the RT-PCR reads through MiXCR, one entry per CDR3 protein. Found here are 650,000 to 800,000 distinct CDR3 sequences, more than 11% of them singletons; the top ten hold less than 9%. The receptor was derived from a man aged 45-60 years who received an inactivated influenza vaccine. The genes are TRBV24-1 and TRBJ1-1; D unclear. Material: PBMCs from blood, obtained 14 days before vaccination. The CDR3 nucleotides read TGTGCCACCAGTGATCCGGACACTGAAGCTTTCTTT. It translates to CATSDPDTEAFF.